The present TCR beta chain was sequenced within a study of low-dose radiotherapy and immunotherapy resistance in tumors. Germline V gene data show CDR1 as SNHLY and CDR2 as FYNNEI. The CDR3 has 13 amino acids. V was shortened by 4 bases and J by 6 bases, with 13 bases between the two germline ends. Alpha- and beta-chain coverage of first-strand cDNA came from TRAV- and TRBV-specific primers. PCR amplification of the TCRs was performed with Phusion for 20 PCR cycles, and it relied on a constant-region primer together with a V-primer adapter. Each CDR3 protein is one row after TCRdb ran MiXCR on the reads. Among some 100,000 distinct CDR3 sequences listed, less than 25% were seen once. Time point denoted: after trial treatment. Documented treatment: LDRT plus nivolumab, ipilimumab, low-dose cyclophosphamide and aspirin (RACIN trial). This clonotype was counted ten times or more.

The chain has TRBV2 and TRBJ2-7, with D unclear. The receptor was isolated from a male donor with prostate cancer. The sequences come from PBMCs, collected after low-dose radiotherapy plus immunotherapy. The CDR3 loop reads CASSGSALVEQYF. DNA for the CDR3: TGTGCCAGCAGTGGATCAGCCCTTGTCGAGCAGTACTTC.